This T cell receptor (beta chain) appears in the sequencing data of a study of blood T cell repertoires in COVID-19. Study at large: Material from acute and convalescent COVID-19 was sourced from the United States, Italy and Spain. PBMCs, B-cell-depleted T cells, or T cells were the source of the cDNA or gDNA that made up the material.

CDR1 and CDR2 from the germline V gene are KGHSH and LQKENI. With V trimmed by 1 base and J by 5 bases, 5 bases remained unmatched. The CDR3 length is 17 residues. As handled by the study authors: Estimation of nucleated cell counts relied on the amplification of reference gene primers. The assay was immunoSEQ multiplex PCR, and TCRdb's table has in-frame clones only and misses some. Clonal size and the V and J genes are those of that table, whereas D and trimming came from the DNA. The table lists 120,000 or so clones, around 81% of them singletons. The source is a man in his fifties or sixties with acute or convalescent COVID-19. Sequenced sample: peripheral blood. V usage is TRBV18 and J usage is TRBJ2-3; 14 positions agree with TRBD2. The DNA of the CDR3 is TGTGCCAGCTCACCACGACTAGCGGGGGGGTATGGAGATACGCAGTATTTT. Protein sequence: CASSPRLAGGYGDTQYF.